Listed below are T cell receptor beta chains from one sample, sequenced in a study of T cell repertoires in cytomegalovirus infection. TCRdb reanalysed the reads using MiXCR and keeps one entry per CDR3 protein. The table includes hundreds of thousands of distinct CDR3 sequences, around a sixth detected once. Input material: PBMCs. The origin of the receptors is a human donor in good health (CMV status not recorded). Some clones in this sample may be carry-over from other donors' samples. The CDR3 runs from the conserved cysteine through the conserved F or W. The D gene is left open where the match is weak. The size of a clone is reported for some rows only, either as once, few or many, or as a class for expanded clones.

cdr3_nt,cdr3_aa,v_call,j_call,clone_size,d_call
TGTGCCAGCAGTGTGGAGGCGGCAGCTTTCTTT,CASSVEAAAFF,TRBV2,TRBJ1-1,-,-
TGTGCCAGCAGCTTGGTACAGTCATCCGGGGAGCTGTTTTTT,CASSLVQSSGELFF,TRBV5-6,TRBJ2-2,few,-
TGCAGTGCTAGAGTCCCTGTCTTGGAGACCCAGTACTTC,CSARVPVLETQYF,TRBV20-1,TRBJ2-5,-,-
TGTGCCAGCAGCCCCGACTCCGACACTGAAGCTTTCTTT,CASSPDSDTEAFF,TRBV11-2,TRBJ1-1,-,-
TGTGCCATCAGTCAAACTGTCCGGGACAGCTTATACGAGCAGTACTTC,CAISQTVRDSLYEQYF,TRBV10-3,TRBJ2-7,many,TRBD1
TGCGCCAGCATGGGGACGGATGCCTCAGGCTACACCTTC,CASMGTDASGYTF,TRBV5-1,TRBJ1-2,few,-
TGTGCCATCAGTGGAAAAGGGGAATGCTACGAGCAGTACTTC,CAISGKGECYEQYF,TRBV10-3,TRBJ2-7,-,-
TGTGCCAGCAGACCCAGGGGCAACACAGATACGCAGTATTTT,CASRPRGNTDTQYF,TRBV2,TRBJ2-3,-,-
TGTGCCACCAGCAGAGATTCGGGATACGGGAAGAGCAATCAGCCCCAGCATTTT,CATSRDSGYGKSNQPQHF,TRBV15,TRBJ1-5,few,-
TGTGCCAGCACCCTGGGTAGCGGACCCACAGATACGCAGTATTTT,CASTLGSGPTDTQYF,TRBV12-3/TRBV12-4,TRBJ2-3,many,-
TGTGCCAGCAGCCAGTTTCGCCCTGAGTCCACAGATACGCAGTATTTT,CASSQFRPESTDTQYF,TRBV16,TRBJ2-3,-,-
TGTGCCACCAGTGATTTGCTAGTTTCGTATGGCTACACCTTC,CATSDLLVSYGYTF,TRBV24-1,TRBJ1-2,-,-